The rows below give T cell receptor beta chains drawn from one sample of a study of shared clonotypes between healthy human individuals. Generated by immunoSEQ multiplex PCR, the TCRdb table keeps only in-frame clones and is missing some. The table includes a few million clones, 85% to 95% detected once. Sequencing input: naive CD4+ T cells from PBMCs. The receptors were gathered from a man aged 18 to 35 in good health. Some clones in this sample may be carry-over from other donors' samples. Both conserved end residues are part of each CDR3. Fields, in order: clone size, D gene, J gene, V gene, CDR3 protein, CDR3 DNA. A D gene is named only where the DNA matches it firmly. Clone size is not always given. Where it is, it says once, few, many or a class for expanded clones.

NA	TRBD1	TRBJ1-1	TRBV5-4	CASSLPPTGANTEAFF	TGTGCCAGCAGCCTACCCCCGACAGGGGCGAACACTGAAGCTTTCTTT
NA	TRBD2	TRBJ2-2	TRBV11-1	CASSLGTSGTGELFF	TGTGCCAGCAGCTTGGGGACTAGCGGCACCGGGGAGCTGTTTTTT
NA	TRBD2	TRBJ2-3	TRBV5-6	CASSPKGTGGRYF	TGTGCCAGCAGCCCGAAGGGGACCGGGGGGAGGTATTTT
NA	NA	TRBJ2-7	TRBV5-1	CASSLEGAYEQYF	TGCGCCAGCAGCCTCGAGGGGGCCTACGAGCAGTACTTC
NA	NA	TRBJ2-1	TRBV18	CASSPTQGYNEQFF	TGTGCCAGCTCACCCACACAGGGCTACAATGAGCAGTTCTTC
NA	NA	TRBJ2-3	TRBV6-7	CASGTSDTQYF	TGTGCCAGCGGGACTTCAGATACGCAGTATTTT
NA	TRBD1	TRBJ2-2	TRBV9	CASSVVVTGAGNTGELFF	TGTGCCAGCAGCGTAGTTGTGACAGGGGCTGGGAACACCGGGGAGCTGTTTTTT
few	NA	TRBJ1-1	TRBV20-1	CSLLVWTEAFF	TGCAGTCTACTTGTTTGGACTGAAGCTTTCTTT
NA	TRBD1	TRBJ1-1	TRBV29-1	CSVEMAGGGTEAFF	TGCAGCGTTGAAATGGCAGGGGGCGGCACTGAAGCTTTCTTT
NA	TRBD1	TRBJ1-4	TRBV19	CASVDRGNEKLFF	TGTGCCAGTGTGGACAGGGGAAATGAAAAACTGTTTTTT
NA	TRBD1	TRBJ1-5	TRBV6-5	CASSKDRGPQPQHF	TGTGCCAGCAGTAAGGACAGGGGGCCTCAGCCCCAGCATTTT
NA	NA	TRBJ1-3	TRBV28	CASGRGQSSGNTIYF	TGTGCCAGCGGGAGGGGTCAGAGCTCTGGAAACACCATATATTTT
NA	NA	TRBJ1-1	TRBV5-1	CASSPTGLGGTEAFF	TGCGCCAGCAGCCCGACAGGTCTCGGGGGCACTGAAGCTTTCTTT
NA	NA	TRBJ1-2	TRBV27	CASSFLTPAAYGYTF	TGTGCCAGCAGTTTTTTAACTCCCGCGGCCTATGGCTACACCTTC
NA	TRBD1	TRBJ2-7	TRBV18	CASSQTFRGPSYEQYF	TGTGCCAGCTCACAAACCTTCAGGGGGCCAAGTTACGAGCAGTACTTC
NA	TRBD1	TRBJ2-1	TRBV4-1	CASQDRAGVNEQFF	TGCGCCAGCCAAGACAGGGCTGGCGTGAATGAGCAGTTCTTC
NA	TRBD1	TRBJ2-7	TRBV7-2	CASSWARDSLYEQYF	TGTGCCAGCAGCTGGGCTCGGGACAGTCTCTACGAGCAGTACTTC
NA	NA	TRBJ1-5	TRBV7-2	CASSPDLYQPQHF	TGTGCCAGCAGCCCAGACCTTTATCAGCCCCAGCATTTT
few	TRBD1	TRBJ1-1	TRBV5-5	CASSLEGQGPTEAFF	TGTGCCAGCAGCTTGGAGGGACAGGGTCCCACTGAAGCTTTCTTT
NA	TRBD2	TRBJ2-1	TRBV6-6	CASSSISGSNNEQFF	TGTGCCAGCAGTTCGATCAGCGGGAGCAACAATGAGCAGTTCTTC
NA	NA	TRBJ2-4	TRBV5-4	CASSTRDTGLAKNIQYF	TGTGCCAGCAGCACCCGGGACACGGGCCTTGCCAAAAACATTCAGTACTTC
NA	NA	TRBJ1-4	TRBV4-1	CASSQGRGGEKLFF	TGCGCCAGCAGCCAAGGGAGGGGGGGCGAAAAACTGTTTTTT
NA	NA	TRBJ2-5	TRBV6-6	CASRLGWVRGEETQYF	TGTGCCAGCAGGTTGGGGTGGGTGAGGGGGGAAGAGACCCAGTACTTC
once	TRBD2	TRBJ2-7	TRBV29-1	CSVRKWREMSYERYF	TGCAGCGTTCGAAAGTGGCGGGAGATGTCCTACGAGCGGTACTTC
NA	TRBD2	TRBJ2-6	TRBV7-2	CASSPQAGRSGANVLTF	TGTGCCAGCAGCCCGCAAGCGGGACGCTCTGGGGCCAACGTCCTGACTTTC